This T cell receptor (beta chain) was profiled in a study of blood T cells in healthy people across ages. The sample holds one count of this clonotype. As yet, its antigen is unknown. Possible read error: a much larger clone is one base away. The CDR3 length is 14 residues. Trimming stripped 5 bases from V and 13 bases from J, with 21 bases between. Germline assignment: CDR1 PRHDT and CDR2 FYEKMQ (reference sequence). Using a J-beta primer mix together with a sample-barcoded 5' primer, a second PCR was run for roughly 6 to 12 cycles. Every sample returned 2.5 million or more CDR3-containing paired-end reads. MiXCR was run by TCRdb on the 5' RACE reads, yielding one entry per CDR3 protein. The profile shows about 830,000 distinct CDR3 sequences, nearly 60% of them singletons. Study-wide findings and caveats: Versus aged donors, long-lived donors had higher diversity and more naive CD4+ cells.

Every donor contributed roughly 10 milliliters of peripheral blood by blood draw. The sample comprised blood. J is TRBJ2-1 and V is TRBV13; D is possibly TRBD1 or TRBD2 (5 bases each). This clonotype originated in a man aged 25-45 years in good health. The CDR3 sequence: CASSNRDALETQFF. The CDR3 DNA follows: TGTGCCAGCAGCAACCGGGACGCACTAGAGACCCAGTTCTTC.